This T cell receptor beta chain stems from a study of a mutant IDH1 vaccine in newly diagnosed glioma. Of note for this clone: As yet, its antigen is unknown.

Germline V lookup: CDR1 SGHDT, CDR2 YYEEEE. V lost 0 bases to trimming and J lost 3 bases, with 0 bases between them. The CDR3 covers 11 residues. Only in-frame clones appear in the TCRdb table, and some are missing; sequencing was by immunoSEQ multiplex PCR. Of fewer than 35,000 clones listed, roughly 78% are singletons. Time point indicated: week 11, during vaccination. The vaccine gave 300 ug of a 20-mer mutant IDH1 peptide subcutaneously per dose. V usage is TRBV5-6 and J usage is TRBJ2-5; no clear D. This receptor was identified in a man aged 25-45 years with glioma. Material: PBMCs, obtained from a glioma patient whose treatment included an IDH1 peptide vaccine. The CDR3 region has the DNA TGTGCCAGCAGCTTGGAAGAGACCCAGTACTTC. It specifies CASSLEETQYF.